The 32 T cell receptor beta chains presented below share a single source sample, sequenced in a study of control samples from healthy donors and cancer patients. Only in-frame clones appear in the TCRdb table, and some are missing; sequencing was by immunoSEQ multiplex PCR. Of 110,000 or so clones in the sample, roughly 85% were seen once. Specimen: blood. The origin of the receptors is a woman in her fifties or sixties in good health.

This chain's CDR3 is CASSSSRGSLEQYF. For the CDR3, the DNA is TGTGCCAGCAGCTCATCCAGGGGGTCGCTCGAGCAGTACTTC. The rearrangement joins TRBV7-9 to TRBJ2-7, with 7 positions matching TRBD1. V was clipped by 4 bases and J by 6 bases; unmatched bases: 9. The V gene's germline CDR1 is SEHNR and CDR2 FQNEAQ (reference sequence). The CDR3 runs 14 residues.

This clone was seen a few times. In DNA, the CDR3 is TGTGCCAGCAGTGAAGCTCCTGTGGAGCGGGCTACAGATACGCAGTATTTT. This translates into CASSEAPVERATDTQYF. This chain links TRBV2 with TRBJ2-3, with a tentative D call TRBD2 (6 bases). Per germline, CDR1 SNHLY and CDR2 FYNNEI. Trimming took off 0 bases at V and 3 bases at J, with 16 bases between the two ends. This CDR3 has 17 residues.

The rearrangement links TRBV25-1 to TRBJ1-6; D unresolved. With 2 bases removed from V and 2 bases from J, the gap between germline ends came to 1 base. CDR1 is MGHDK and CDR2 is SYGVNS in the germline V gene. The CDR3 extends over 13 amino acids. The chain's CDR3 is CASSEAYNSPLHF. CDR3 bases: TGTGCCAGCAGTGAAGCCTATAATTCACCCCTCCACTTT.

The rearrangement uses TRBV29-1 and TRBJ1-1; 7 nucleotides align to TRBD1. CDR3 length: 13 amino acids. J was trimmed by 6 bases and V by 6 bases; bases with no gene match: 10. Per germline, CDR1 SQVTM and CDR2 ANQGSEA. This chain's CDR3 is CSVDDRALAEAFF. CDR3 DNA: TGCAGCGTCGACGACAGGGCGTTGGCTGAAGCTTTCTTT.

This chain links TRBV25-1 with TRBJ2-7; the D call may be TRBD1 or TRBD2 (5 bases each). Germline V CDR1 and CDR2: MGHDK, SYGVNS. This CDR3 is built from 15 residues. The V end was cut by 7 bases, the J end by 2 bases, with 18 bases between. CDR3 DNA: TGTGCCAGCATGCATCGGGGCGGCACACCCTACGAGCAGTACTTC. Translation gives CASMHRGGTPYEQYF.

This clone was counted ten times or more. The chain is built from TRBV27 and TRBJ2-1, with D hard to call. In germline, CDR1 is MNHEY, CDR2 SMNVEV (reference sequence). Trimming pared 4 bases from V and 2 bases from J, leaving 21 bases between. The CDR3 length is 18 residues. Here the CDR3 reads CASSSTSAPSNPYNEQFF. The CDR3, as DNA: TGTGCCAGCAGTTCAACCTCGGCTCCTTCTAACCCCTACAATGAGCAGTTCTTC.

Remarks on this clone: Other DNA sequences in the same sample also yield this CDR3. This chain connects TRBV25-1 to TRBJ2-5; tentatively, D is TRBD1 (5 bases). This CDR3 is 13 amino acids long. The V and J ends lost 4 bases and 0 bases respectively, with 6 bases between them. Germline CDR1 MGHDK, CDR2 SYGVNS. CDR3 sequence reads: CASSVQDQETQYF. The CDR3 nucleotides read TGTGCCAGCAGTGTACAGGACCAAGAGACCCAGTACTTC.

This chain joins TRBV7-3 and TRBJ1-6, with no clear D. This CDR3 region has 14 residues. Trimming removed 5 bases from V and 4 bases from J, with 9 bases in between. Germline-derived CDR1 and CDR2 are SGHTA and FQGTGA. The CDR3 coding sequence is TGTGCCAGCAGCATCGACGGATATAATTCACCCCTCCACTTT. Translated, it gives CASSIDGYNSPLHF.

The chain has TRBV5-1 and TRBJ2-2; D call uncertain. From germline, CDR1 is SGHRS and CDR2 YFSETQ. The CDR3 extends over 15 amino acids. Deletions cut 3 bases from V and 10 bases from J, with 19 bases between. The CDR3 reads CASSSTDGLSMELFF. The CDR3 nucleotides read TGCGCCAGCAGCTCAACGGACGGGCTCTCGATGGAGCTGTTTTTT.

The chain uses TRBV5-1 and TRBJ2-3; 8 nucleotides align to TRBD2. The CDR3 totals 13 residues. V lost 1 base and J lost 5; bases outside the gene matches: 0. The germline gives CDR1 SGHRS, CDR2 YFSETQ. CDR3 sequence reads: CASSLRGGDTQYF. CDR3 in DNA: TGCGCCAGCAGCTTGCGGGGGGGAGATACGCAGTATTTT.

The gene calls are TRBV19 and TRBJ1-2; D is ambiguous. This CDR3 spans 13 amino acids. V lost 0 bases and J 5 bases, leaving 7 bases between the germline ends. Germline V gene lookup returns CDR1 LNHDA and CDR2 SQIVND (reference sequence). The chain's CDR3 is CASSIDGRYGYTF. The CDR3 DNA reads TGTGCCAGTAGTATAGATGGACGGTATGGCTACACCTTC.

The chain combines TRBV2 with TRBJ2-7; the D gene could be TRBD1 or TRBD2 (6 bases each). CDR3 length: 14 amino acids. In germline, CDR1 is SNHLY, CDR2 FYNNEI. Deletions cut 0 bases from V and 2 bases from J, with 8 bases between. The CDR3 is CASSEAGGTYEQYF. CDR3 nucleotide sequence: TGTGCCAGCAGTGAAGCAGGGGGGACCTACGAGCAGTACTTC.

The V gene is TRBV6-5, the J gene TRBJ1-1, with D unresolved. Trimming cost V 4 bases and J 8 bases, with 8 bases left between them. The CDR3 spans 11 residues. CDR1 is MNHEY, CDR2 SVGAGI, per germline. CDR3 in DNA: TGTGCCAGCAGTTCTCGGACGGAAGCTTTCTTT. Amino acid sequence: CASSSRTEAFF.

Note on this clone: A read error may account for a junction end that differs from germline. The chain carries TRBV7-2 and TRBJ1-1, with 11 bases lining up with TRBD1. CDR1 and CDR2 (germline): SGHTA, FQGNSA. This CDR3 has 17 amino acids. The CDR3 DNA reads TGTGCCAGCAACTTACTCGGGACAGGGGGGAGAGGCACTGAAGCTTTCTTT. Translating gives CASNLLGTGGRGTEAFF. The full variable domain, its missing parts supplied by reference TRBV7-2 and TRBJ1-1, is GAGVSQSPSNKVTEKGKDVELRCDPISGHTALYWYRQSLGQGLEFLIYFQGNSAPDKSGLPSDRFSAERTGGSVSTLTIQRTQQEDSAVYLCASNLLGTGGRGTEAFFGQGTRLTVV.

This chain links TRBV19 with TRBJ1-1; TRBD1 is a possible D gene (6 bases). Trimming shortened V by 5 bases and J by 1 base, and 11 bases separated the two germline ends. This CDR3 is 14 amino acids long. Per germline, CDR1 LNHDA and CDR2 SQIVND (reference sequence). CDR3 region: CASSLGAANTEAFF. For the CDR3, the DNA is TGTGCCAGTAGTCTGGGGGCGGCGAACACTGAAGCTTTCTTT.

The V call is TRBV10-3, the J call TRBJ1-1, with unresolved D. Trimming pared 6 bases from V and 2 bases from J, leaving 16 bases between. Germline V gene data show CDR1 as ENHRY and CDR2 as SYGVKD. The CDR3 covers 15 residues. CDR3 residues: CAISQIGFLNTEAFF. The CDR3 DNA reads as TGTGCCATCAGCCAGATCGGGTTCCTTAACACTGAAGCTTTCTTT.

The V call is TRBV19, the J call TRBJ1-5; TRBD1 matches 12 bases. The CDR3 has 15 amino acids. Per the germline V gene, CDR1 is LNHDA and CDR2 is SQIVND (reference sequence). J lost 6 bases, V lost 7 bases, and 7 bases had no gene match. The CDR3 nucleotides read TGTGCCAGTACCACGGGACAGGGGGCCGCTCAGCCCCAGCATTTT. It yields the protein CASTTGQGAAQPQHF.

CDR3 DNA: TGCGCCAGCAGTGACCCGGGACAGGGAAATAATTCACCCCTCCACTTT. This sequence encodes CASSDPGQGNNSPLHF. The chain has TRBV10-2 and TRBJ1-6; 9 bases line up with TRBD1. Germline V gene lookup returns CDR1 WSHSY and CDR2 SAAADI. The CDR3 runs 16 residues. V was clipped by 3 bases and J by 5 bases; unmatched bases: 5.

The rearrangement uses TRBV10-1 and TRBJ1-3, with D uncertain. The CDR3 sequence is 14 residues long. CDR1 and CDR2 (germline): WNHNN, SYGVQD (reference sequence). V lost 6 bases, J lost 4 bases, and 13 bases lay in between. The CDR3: CASSLPPGGNTIYF. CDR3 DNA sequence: TGCGCCAGCAGCTTACCGCCAGGAGGAAACACCATATATTTT.

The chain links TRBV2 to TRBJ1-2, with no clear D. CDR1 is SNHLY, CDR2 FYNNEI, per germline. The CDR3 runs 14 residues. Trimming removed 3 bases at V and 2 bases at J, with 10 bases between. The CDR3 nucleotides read TGTGCCAGCAGTGATAGAGCAGGAAACTATGGCTACACCTTC. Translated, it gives CASSDRAGNYGYTF.

CDR3 region: CASSPGTRVGTYEQYF. The CDR3, as DNA: TGTGCCAGCAGCCCAGGGACTAGGGTTGGCACCTACGAGCAGTACTTC. The chain joins TRBV7-9 to TRBJ2-7; TRBD2 matches 8 bases. The CDR3 is 16 residues long. Germline assignment: CDR1 SEHNR and CDR2 FQNEAQ (reference sequence). J was trimmed by 2 bases and V by 5 bases; bases with no gene match: 11.

The CDR3 nucleotides read TGTGCCAGCAGCTTAGGTGCTAACTATGGCTACACCTTC. Translated: CASSLGANYGYTF. The chain combines TRBV7-9 with TRBJ1-2, with D uncertain. This CDR3 has 13 amino acids. Germline V gene lookup returns CDR1 SEHNR and CDR2 FQNEAQ (reference sequence). Trimming shortened V by 1 base and J by 0 bases, and 3 bases separated the two germline ends.

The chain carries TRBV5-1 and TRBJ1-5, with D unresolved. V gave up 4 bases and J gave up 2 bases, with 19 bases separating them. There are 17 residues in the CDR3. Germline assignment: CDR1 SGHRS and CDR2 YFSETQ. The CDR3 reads CASSPESSGIGNQPQHF. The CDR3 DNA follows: TGCGCCAGCAGCCCCGAAAGCTCCGGGATTGGCAATCAGCCCCAGCATTTT.

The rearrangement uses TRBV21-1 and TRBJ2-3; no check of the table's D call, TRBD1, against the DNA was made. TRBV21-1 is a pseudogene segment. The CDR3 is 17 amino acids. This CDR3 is CASSKGGQTQRTDTQYF. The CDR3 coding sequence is TGTGCCAGCAGCAAAGGAGGACAGACCCAACGCACAGATACGCAGTATTTT.

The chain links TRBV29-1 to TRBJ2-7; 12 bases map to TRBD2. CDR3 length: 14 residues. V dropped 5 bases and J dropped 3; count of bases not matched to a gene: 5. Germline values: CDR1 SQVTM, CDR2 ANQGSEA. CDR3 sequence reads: CSVQPGLAGYEQYF. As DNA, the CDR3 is TGCAGCGTTCAACCGGGACTAGCGGGCTACGAGCAGTACTTC.

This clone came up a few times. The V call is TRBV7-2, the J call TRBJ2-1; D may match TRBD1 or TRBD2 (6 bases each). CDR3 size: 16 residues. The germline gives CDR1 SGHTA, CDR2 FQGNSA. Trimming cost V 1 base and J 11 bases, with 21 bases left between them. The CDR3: CASSLDRERETGKQFF. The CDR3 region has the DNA TGTGCCAGCAGCTTAGATCGGGAGAGGGAGACAGGAAAGCAGTTCTTC. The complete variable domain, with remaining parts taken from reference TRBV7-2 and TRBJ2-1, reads GAGVSQSPSNKVTEKGKDVELRCDPISGHTALYWYRQSLGQGLEFLIYFQGNSAPDKSGLPSDRFSAERTGGSVSTLTIQRTQQEDSAVYLCASSLDRERETGKQFFGPGTRLTVL.

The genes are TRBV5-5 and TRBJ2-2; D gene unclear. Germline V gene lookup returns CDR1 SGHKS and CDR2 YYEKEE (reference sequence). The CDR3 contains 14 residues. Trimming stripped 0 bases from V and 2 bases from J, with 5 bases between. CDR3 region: CASSLVLNTGELFF. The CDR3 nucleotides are TGTGCCAGCAGCTTGGTCCTTAACACCGGGGAGCTGTTTTTT.

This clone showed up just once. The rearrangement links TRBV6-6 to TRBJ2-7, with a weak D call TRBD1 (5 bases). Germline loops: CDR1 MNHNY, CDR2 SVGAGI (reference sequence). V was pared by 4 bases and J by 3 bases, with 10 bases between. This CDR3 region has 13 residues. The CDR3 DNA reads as TGTGCCAGCAGTTTCGGACACTACTACGAGCAGTACTTC. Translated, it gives CASSFGHYYEQYF.

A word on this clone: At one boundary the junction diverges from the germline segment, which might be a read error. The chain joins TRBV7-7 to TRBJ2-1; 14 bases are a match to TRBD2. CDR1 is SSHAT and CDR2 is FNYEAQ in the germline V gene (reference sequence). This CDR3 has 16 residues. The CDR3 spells CASSLGTSGGYNEQFF. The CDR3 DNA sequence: TGTGCTAGCAGCTTAGGGACTAGCGGGGGTTACAATGAGCAGTTCTTC.

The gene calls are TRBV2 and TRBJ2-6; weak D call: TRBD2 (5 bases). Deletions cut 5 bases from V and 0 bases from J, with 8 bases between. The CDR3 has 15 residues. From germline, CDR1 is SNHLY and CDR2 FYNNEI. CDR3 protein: CASSNRDSGANVLTF. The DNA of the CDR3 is TGTGCCAGCAGTAACCGGGACTCTGGGGCCAACGTCCTGACTTTC. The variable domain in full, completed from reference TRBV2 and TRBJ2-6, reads EPEVTQTPSHQVTQMGQEVILRCVPISNHLYFYWYRQILGQKVEFLVSFYNNEISEKSEIFDDQFSVERPDGSNFTLKIRSTKLEDSAMYFCASSNRDSGANVLTFGAGSRLTVL.

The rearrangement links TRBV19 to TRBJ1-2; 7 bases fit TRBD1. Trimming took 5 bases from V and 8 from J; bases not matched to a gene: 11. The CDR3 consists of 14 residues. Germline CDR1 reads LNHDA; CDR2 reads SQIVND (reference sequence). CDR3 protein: CASSPLTGKGGYTF. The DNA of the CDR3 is TGTGCCAGTAGTCCCCTGACAGGGAAGGGAGGCTACACCTTC.

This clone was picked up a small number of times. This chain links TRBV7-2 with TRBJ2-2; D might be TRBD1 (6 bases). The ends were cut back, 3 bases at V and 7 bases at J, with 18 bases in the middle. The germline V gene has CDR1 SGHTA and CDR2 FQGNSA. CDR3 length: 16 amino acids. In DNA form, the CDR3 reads TGTGCCAGCAGCTTGTCAGGGACACGGGCGGGCGGGGAGCTGTTTTTT. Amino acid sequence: CASSLSGTRAGGELFF.